The T cell receptor (beta chain) under discussion was sequenced for a study of shared T cell receptors in the human thymus. Here immunoSEQ multiplex PCR was the method, and the copy in TCRdb shows in-frame clones only, minus some. The sample carries 55,000 to 80,000 clones, 90% to 95% recorded once. CDR3 length: 15 amino acids. V was shortened by 2 bases and J by 6 bases, with 14 bases between the two germline ends. Looked up from germline, CDR1 is MNHNS and CDR2 is SASEGT. This receptor was identified in a human donor. The V call is TRBV6-1, the J call TRBJ2-1; D unclear. Sequenced material: thymocytes. The CDR3 nucleotides are TGTGCCAGCAGTGAACGGCAAGGGATTTCCAATGAGCAGTTCTTC. Translation gives CASSERQGISNEQFF.